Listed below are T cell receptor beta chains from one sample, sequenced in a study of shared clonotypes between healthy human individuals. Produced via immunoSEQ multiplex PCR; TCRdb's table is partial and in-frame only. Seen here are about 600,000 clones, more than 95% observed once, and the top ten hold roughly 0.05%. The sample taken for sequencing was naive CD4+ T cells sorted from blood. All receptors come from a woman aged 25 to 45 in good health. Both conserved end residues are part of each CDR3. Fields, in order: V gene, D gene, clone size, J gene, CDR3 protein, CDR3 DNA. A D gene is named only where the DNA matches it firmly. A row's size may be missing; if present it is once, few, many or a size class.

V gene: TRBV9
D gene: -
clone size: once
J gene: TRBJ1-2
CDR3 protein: CASSVAPQTGAYGYTF
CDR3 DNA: TGTGCCAGCAGCGTAGCCCCCCAGACAGGAGCCTATGGCTACACCTTC

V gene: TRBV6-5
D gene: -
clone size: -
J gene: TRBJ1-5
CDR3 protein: CASSYGVNQPQHF
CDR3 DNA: TGTGCCAGCAGTTACGGGGTCAATCAGCCCCAGCATTTT

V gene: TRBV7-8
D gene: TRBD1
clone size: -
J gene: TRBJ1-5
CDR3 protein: CASSLDGTGWQPQHF
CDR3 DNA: TGTGCCAGCAGCTTAGATGGGACAGGTTGGCAGCCCCAGCATTTT

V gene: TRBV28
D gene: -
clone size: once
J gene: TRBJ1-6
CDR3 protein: CASSYERTGISPLHF
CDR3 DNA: TGTGCCAGCAGTTATGAGAGGACGGGGATTTCACCCCTCCACTTT

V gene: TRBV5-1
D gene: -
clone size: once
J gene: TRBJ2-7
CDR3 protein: CASSYGTPYYEQYF
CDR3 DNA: TGCGCCAGCAGCTACGGGACACCTTACTACGAGCAGTACTTC

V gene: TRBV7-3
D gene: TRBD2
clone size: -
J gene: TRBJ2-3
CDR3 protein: CASSLKLAGGPDTQYF
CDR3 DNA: TGTGCCAGCAGCCTCAAACTAGCGGGGGGCCCAGATACGCAGTATTTT

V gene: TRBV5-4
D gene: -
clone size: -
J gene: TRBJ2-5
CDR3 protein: CASSPSAGRQETQYF
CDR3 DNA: TGTGCCAGCAGCCCTAGTGCAGGGCGACAAGAGACCCAGTACTTC

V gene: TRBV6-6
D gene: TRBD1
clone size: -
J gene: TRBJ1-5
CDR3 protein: CASTPGQGFQPQHF
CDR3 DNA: TGTGCCAGCACCCCGGGACAGGGGTTTCAGCCCCAGCATTTT

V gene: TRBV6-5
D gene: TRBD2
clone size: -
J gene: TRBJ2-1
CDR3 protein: CASSSLAGVIDEQFF
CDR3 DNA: TGTGCCAGCAGCTCGCTAGCGGGAGTTATCGATGAGCAGTTCTTC

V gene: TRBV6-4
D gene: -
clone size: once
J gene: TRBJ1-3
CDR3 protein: CASSGRDFGNTIYF
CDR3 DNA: TGTGCCAGCAGCGGGCGGGACTTTGGAAACACCATATATTTT

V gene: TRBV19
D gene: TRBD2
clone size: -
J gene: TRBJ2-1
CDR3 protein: CASSPRGAVSYNEQFF
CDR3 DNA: TGTGCCAGTAGTCCGCGGGGGGCGGTCTCCTACAATGAGCAGTTCTTC

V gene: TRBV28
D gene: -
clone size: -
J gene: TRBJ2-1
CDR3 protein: CASSVLPPLSHEQFF
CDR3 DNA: TGTGCCAGCAGTGTCCTTCCCCCCCTTTCCCATGAGCAGTTCTTC

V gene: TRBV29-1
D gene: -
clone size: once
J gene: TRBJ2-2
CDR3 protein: CSAIGETSNTGELFF
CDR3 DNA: TGCAGCGCCATCGGGGAGACCTCGAACACCGGGGAGCTGTTTTTT

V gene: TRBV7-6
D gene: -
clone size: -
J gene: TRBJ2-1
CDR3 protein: CASSLPTVYNEQFF
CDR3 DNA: TGTGCCAGCAGCTTACCGACAGTCTACAATGAGCAGTTCTTC

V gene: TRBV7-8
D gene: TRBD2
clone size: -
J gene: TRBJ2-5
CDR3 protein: CASSFAGGPLGETQYF
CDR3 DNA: TGTGCCAGCAGCTTCGCGGGAGGGCCGTTGGGAGAGACCCAGTACTTC

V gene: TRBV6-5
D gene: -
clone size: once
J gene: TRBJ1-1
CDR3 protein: CASSPTPRGHEAFF
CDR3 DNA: TGTGCCAGCAGCCCGACCCCCAGGGGACATGAAGCTTTCTTT

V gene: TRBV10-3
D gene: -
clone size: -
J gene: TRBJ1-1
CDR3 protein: CAISSKDRFTEAFF
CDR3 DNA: TGTGCCATCAGTTCCAAGGACCGGTTCACTGAAGCTTTCTTT

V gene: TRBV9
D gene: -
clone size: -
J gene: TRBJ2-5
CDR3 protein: CASSQEETQYF
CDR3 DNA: TGTGCCAGCAGCCAAGAAGAGACCCAGTACTTC

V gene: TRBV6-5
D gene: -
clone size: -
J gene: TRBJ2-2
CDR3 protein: CASSYQAGNTGELFF
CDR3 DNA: TGTGCCAGCAGTTACCAGGCGGGGAACACCGGGGAGCTGTTTTTT

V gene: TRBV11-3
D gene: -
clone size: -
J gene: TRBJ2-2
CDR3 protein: CASSRGGRGTGELFF
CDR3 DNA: TGTGCCAGCAGCCGAGGCGGCAGGGGAACCGGGGAGCTGTTTTTT

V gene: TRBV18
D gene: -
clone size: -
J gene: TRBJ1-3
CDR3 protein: CASSPVDKTLGNTIYF
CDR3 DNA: TGTGCCAGCTCACCCGTCGACAAGACTCTTGGAAACACCATATATTTT

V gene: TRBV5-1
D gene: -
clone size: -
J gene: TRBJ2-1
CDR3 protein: CASSLGDRNEQFF
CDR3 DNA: TGCGCCAGCAGCCTCGGGGACCGGAATGAGCAGTTCTTC

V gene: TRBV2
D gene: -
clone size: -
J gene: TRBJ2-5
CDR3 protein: CASSGPRGETQYF
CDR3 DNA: TGTGCCAGCAGTGGTCCCCGCGGGGAGACCCAGTACTTC

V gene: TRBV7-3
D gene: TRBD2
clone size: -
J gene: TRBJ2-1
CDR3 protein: CASSLTSGSPRNEQFF
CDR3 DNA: TGTGCCAGCAGCTTAACAAGCGGGAGCCCTCGCAATGAGCAGTTCTTC

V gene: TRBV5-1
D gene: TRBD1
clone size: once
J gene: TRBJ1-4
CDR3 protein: CASTADRGDEKLFF
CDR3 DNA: TGCGCCAGCACCGCCGACAGGGGAGATGAAAAACTGTTTTTT

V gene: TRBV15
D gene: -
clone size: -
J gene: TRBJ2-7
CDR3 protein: CATSRPGYEQYF
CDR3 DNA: TGTGCCACCAGCAGACCAGGGTACGAGCAGTACTTC

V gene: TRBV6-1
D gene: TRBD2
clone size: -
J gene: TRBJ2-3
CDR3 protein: CASRLAGDTDTQYF
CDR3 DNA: TGTGCCAGCAGACTAGCGGGAGACACAGATACGCAGTATTTT

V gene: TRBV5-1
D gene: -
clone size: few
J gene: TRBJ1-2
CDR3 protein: CASSPLGVGYGYTF
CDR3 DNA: TGCGCCAGCAGCCCGCTAGGGGTTGGATATGGCTACACCTTC

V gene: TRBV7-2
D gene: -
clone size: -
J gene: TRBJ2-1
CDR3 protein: CASSLTSLGVDEQFF
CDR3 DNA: TGTGCCAGCAGCTTAACTAGCCTTGGGGTGGATGAGCAGTTCTTC

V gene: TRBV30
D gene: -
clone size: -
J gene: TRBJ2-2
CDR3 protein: CAWSLEGELFF
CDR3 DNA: TGTGCCTGGAGCCTCGAAGGGGAGCTGTTTTTT

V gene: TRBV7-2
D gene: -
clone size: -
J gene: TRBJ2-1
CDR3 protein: CASSLAGASNEQFF
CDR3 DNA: TGTGCCAGCAGCTTAGCGGGGGCTTCCAATGAGCAGTTCTTC

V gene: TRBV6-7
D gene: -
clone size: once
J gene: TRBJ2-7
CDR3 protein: CASSYRPHGAERDEQYF
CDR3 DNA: TGTGCCAGCAGTTACAGGCCGCACGGGGCAGAGAGGGACGAGCAGTACTTC

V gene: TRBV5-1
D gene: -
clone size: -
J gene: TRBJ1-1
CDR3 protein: CASSFLGRHTNTEAFF
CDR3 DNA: TGCGCCAGCAGCTTTCTGGGACGGCACACAAACACTGAAGCTTTCTTT

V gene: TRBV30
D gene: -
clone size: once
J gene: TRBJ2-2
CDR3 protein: CAWSVSGPGELFF
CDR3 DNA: TGTGCCTGGAGTGTCTCAGGGCCCGGGGAGCTGTTTTTT

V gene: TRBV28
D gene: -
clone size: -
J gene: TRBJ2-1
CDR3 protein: CASSFMDKIMDEQFF
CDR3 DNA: TGTGCCAGCAGTTTTATGGACAAGATAATGGATGAGCAGTTCTTC

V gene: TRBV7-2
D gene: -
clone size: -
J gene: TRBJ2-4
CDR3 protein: CASSQIRAGGIQYF
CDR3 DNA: TGTGCCAGCAGCCAGATCCGGGCCGGCGGCATTCAGTACTTC

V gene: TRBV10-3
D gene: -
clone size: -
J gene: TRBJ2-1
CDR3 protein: CAISGGLYNEQFF
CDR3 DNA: TGTGCCATCAGTGGGGGTCTATACAATGAGCAGTTCTTC

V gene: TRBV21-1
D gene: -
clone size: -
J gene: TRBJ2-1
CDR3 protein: CARLPGEREYFNEQFF
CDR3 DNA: TGTGCCCGCCTCCCCGGGGAGCGGGAGTATTTCAATGAGCAGTTCTTC

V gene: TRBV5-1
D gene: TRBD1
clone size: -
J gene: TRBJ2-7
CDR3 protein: CASSITGTGAYEQYF
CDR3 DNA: TGCGCCAGCAGCATAACCGGGACAGGGGCCTACGAGCAGTACTTC

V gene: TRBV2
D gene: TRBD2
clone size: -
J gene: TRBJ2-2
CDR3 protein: CASSRGASGRGWDTGELFF
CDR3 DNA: TGTGCCAGCAGTAGGGGCGCTAGCGGGAGAGGTTGGGACACCGGGGAGCTGTTTTTT

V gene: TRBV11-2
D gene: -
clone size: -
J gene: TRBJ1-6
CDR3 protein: CASSLANSVDSPLHF
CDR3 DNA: TGTGCCAGCAGCTTAGCTAACAGTGTCGATTCACCCCTCCACTTT

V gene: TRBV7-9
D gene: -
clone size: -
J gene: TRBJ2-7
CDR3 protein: CASSLEGSSYEQYF
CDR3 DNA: TGTGCCAGCAGCTTAGAGGGAAGCTCCTACGAGCAGTACTTC

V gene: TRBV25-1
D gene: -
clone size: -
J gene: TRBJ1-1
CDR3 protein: CASSSPDRRTEAFF
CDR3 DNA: TGTGCCAGCAGTTCCCCGGACAGAAGGACTGAAGCTTTCTTT

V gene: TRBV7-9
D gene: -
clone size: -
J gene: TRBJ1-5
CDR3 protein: CASSPQENQPQHF
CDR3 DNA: TGTGCCAGCAGCCCCCAAGAGAATCAGCCCCAGCATTTT

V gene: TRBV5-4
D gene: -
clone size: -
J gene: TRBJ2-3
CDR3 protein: CASSQATGDTQYF
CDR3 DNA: TGTGCCAGCAGCCAAGCAACTGGGGATACGCAGTATTTT

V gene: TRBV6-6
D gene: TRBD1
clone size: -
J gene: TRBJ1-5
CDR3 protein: CASRSGGSTQPQHF
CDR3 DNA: TGTGCCAGCAGGTCAGGGGGATCCACTCAGCCCCAGCATTTT

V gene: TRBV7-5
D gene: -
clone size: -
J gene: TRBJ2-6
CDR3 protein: CVRSDPGEIGANVLTF
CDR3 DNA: TGTGTCAGAAGCGACCCAGGCGAGATTGGGGCCAACGTCCTGACTTTC

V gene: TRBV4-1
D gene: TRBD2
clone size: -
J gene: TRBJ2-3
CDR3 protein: CASSQTSGGDTQYF
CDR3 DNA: TGCGCCAGCAGTCAGACTAGCGGGGGGGATACGCAGTATTTT

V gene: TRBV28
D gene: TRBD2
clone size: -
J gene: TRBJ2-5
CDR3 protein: CASTISGRLQETQYF
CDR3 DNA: TGTGCCAGCACAATTAGCGGGAGGCTACAAGAGACCCAGTACTTC

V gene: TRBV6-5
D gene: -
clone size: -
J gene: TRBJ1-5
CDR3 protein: CASSYGRVGNQPQHF
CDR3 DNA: TGTGCCAGCAGTTACGGACGGGTTGGCAATCAGCCCCAGCATTTT

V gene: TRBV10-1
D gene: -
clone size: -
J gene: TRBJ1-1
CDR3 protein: CASSTGRAVTEAFF
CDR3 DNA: TGCGCCAGCAGTACCGGACGAGCGGTCACTGAAGCTTTCTTT

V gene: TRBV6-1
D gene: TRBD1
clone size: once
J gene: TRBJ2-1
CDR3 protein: CASTDPGGTNEQFF
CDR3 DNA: TGTGCCAGCACCGATCCAGGGGGCACGAATGAGCAGTTCTTC

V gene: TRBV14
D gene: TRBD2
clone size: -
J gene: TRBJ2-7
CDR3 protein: CASSETSGPYEQYF
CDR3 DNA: TGTGCCAGCAGCGAGACTAGCGGTCCCTACGAGCAGTACTTC

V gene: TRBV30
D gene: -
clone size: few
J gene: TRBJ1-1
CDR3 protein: CAGGRVNTEAFF
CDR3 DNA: TGTGCCGGAGGACGGGTGAACACTGAAGCTTTCTTT

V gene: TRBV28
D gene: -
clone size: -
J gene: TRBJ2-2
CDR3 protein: CASSFGLPNTGELFF
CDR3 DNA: TGTGCCAGCAGTTTCGGACTACCGAACACCGGGGAGCTGTTTTTT